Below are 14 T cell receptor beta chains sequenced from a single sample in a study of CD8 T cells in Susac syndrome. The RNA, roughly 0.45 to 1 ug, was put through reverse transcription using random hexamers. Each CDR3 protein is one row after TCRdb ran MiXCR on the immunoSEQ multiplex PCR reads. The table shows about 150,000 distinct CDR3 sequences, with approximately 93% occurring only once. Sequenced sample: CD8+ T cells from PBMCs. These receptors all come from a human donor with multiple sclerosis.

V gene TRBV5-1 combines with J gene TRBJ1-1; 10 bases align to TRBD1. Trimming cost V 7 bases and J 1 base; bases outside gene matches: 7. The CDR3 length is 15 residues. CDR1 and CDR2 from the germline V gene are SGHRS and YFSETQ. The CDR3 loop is CASSFGTGENTEAFF. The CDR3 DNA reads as TGCGCCAGCTCCTTTGGGACAGGGGAGAACACTGAAGCTTTCTTT.

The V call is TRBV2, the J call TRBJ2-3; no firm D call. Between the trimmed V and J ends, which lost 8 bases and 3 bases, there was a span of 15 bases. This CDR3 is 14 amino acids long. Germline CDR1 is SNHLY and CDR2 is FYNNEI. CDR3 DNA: TGTGCCAGCGGAATGACCTTTCGGACAGATACGCAGTATTTT. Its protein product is CASGMTFRTDTQYF.

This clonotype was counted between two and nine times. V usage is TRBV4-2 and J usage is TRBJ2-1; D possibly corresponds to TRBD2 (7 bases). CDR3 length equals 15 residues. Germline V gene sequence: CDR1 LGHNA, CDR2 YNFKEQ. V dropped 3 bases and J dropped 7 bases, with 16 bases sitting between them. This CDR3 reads CASSQDRGARNEQFF. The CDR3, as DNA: TGTGCCAGCAGCCAGGACCGGGGGGCGCGGAATGAGCAGTTCTTC.

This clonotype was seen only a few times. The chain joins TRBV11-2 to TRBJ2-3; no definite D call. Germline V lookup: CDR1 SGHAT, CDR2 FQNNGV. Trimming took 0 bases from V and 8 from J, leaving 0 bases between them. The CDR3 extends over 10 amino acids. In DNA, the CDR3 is TGTGCCAGCAGCTTAGATACGCAGTATTTT. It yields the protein CASSLDTQYF.

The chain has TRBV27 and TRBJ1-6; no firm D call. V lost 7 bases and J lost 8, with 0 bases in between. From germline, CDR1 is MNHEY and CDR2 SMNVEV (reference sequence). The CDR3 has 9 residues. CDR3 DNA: TGTGCCAGCAATTCACCCCTCCACTTT. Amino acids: CASNSPLHF.

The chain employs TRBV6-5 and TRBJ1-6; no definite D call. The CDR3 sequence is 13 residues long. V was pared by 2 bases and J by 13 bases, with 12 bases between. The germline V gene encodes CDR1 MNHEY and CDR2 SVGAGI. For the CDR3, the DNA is TGTGCCAGCAGTTACAAGTTTCTAGGGCCCCTCCACTTT. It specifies CASSYKFLGPLHF.

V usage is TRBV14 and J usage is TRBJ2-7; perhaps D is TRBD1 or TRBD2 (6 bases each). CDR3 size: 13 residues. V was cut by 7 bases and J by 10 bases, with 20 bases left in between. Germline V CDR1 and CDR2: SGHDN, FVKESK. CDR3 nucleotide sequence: TGTGCCAGCACTCCGCAAAGAGGGGGGCCACAGTACTTC. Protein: CASTPQRGGPQYF.

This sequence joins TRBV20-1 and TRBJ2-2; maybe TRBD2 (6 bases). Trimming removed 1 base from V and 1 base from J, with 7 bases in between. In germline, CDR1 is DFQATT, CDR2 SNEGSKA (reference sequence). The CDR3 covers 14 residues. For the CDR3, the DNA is TGCAGTGCTAGAGGGGACTGGAACACCGGGGAGCTGTTTTTT. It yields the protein CSARGDWNTGELFF.

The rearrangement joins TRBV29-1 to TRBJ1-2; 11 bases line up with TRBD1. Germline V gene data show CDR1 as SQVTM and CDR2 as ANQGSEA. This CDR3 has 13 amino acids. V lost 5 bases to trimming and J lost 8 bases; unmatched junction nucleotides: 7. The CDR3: CSVPRTGGAGYTF. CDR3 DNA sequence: TGCAGCGTTCCTCGGACAGGGGGCGCGGGCTACACCTTC.

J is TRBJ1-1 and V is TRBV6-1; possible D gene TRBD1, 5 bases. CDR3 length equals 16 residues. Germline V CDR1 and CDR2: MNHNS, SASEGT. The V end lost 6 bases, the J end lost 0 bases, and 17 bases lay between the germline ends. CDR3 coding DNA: TGTGCCAGCAGCCTTATAACTGGGGCGGTGAACACTGAAGCTTTCTTT. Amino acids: CASSLITGAVNTEAFF.

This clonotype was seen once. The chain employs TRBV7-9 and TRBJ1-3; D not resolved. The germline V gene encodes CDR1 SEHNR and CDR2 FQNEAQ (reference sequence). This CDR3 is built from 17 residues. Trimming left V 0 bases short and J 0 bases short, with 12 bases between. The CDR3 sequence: CASSLAVRLSSGNTIYF. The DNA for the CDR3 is TGTGCCAGCAGCTTAGCGGTACGCTTAAGCTCTGGAAACACCATATATTTT.

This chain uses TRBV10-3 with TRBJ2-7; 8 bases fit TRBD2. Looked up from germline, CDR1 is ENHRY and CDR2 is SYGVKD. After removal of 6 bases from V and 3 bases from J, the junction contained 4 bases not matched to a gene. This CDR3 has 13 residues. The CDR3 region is CAIRAGEGYEQYF. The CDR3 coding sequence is TGTGCCATCAGAGCGGGGGAAGGCTACGAGCAGTACTTC.

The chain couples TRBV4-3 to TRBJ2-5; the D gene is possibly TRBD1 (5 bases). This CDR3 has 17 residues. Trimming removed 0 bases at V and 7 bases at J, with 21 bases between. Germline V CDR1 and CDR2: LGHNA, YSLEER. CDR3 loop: CASSQESRRGGVGTQYF. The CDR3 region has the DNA TGCGCCAGCAGCCAAGAGTCGAGAAGGGGCGGCGTAGGGACCCAGTACTTC.

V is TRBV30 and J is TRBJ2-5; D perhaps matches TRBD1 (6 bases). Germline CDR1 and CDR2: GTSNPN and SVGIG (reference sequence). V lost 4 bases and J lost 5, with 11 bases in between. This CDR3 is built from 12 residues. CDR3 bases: TGTGCCTGGACAGCCACAGGGGAGACCCAGTACTTC. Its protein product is CAWTATGETQYF.